Shown below are 31 T cell receptor beta chains from a single sample sequenced in a study of post-analysis software for immune sequencing data. Points from the study as a whole: Five or six TRBV segments, TRBV5-6, TRBV5-1 and TRBV20-1 among them, were found more frequent in patients than controls.

Libraries were made from TCR beta cDNA, and they carried unique molecular identifiers. TCRdb analysed the PCR reads with MiXCR anew, one entry per CDR3 protein. The table shows about 540,000 distinct CDR3 sequences, with less than 40% occurring only once. Their specific antigens are unknown. Sequenced: blood. Receptor source: a girl aged 2-17 years with multiple sclerosis.

As to this clonotype: This may arise from a read error, as a much more abundant clone is one base away. The rearrangement joins TRBV4-1 to TRBJ2-7; tentatively, D is TRBD1 (5 bases). The CDR3 contains 13 residues. V was clipped by 8 bases and J by 2 bases, with 13 bases between them. Germline V CDR1 and CDR2: MGHRA, YSYEKL. This chain's CDR3 is CASGLTETYEQYF. The CDR3 DNA follows: TGCGCCAGCGGCTTGACAGAAACCTACGAGCAGTACTTC.

The J gene is TRBJ2-1, the V gene TRBV11-2, with D possibly TRBD2 on 6 matching bases. This CDR3 is 17 amino acids long. From germline, CDR1 is SGHAT and CDR2 FQNNGV. Trimming removed 2 bases from V and 3 bases from J, with 17 bases in between. The CDR3 DNA follows: TGTGCCAGCAGCTTATTAGGGACTGCGAAAATCTACAATGAGCAGTTCTTC. Protein sequence: CASSLLGTAKIYNEQFF. Full variable domain (remainder filled in from reference TRBV11-2 and TRBJ2-1): EAGVAQSPRYKIIEKRQSVAFWCNPISGHATLYWYQQILGQGPKLLIQFQNNGVVDDSQLPKDRFSAERLKGVDSTLKIQPAKLEDSAVYLCASSLLGTAKIYNEQFFGPGTRLTVL.

The chain links TRBV12-3 or TRBV12-4 to TRBJ2-5, with a possible D match to TRBD1 (6 bases). V lost 2 bases to trimming and J lost 5 bases, with 18 bases between them. This CDR3 region has 16 residues. The CDR3 here is CASSLMVGSRGETQYF. CDR3 DNA: TGTGCCAGCAGTTTAATGGTGGGGTCAAGGGGGGAGACCCAGTACTTC.

This chain connects TRBV7-8 to TRBJ1-2; the D is unclear. Germline V gives CDR1 SGHVS, CDR2 FQNEAQ. Trimming shortened V by 11 bases and J by 3 bases, and 16 bases separated the two germline ends. This CDR3 is built from 13 residues. CDR3 loop: CAPPRADDYGYTF. Written as DNA, the CDR3 is TGTGCCCCCCCCCGGGCGGATGACTATGGCTACACCTTC.

The chain employs TRBV10-3 and TRBJ2-7, with TRBD1 matching over 8 bases. Germline trimming cut 6 bases from V and 6 bases from J; bases unmatched to any gene: 7. The CDR3 consists of 13 residues. From germline, CDR1 is ENHRY and CDR2 SYGVKD. The CDR3 region has the DNA TGTGCCATCAGCGGACAGGGTCAATTCGAGCAGTACTTC. Translated, it gives CAISGQGQFEQYF.

This clonotype occurred a few times. This chain links TRBV6-1 with TRBJ2-7, with a possible D match to TRBD1 (7 bases). The germline gives CDR1 MNHNS, CDR2 SASEGT. The CDR3 spans 14 residues. Deletions cut 3 bases from V and 2 bases from J, with 11 bases between. CDR3 DNA sequence: TGTGCCAGCAGTGAGACAGGGACTCCCTACGAGCAGTACTTC. It translates to CASSETGTPYEQYF.

A few counts support this clonotype. The rearrangement links TRBV9 to TRBJ2-1; TRBD2 agrees at 10 bases. The trim removed 4 bases at V and 1 base at J, leaving 8 bases unmatched. Germline V gene lookup returns CDR1 SGDLS and CDR2 YYNGEE. The length of the CDR3 is 17 residues. The CDR3 DNA is TGTGCCAGCAGCACATCAGCGGGGGGGTTGTCCTACAATGAGCAGTTCTTC. Translation gives CASSTSAGGLSYNEQFF.

There are a few counts of this clonotype. The chain has TRBV10-3 and TRBJ2-1; D uncertain. The V and J ends lost 2 bases and 7 bases respectively, with 6 bases between them. The germline V gene encodes CDR1 ENHRY and CDR2 SYGVKD. This CDR3 has 12 residues. The chain's CDR3 is CAISERTNEQFF. For the CDR3, the DNA is TGTGCCATCAGTGAGAGAACGAATGAGCAGTTCTTC.

This clonotype was detected a few times. One base away lies a much larger clone, so this may be a sequencing read error. J is TRBJ1-2 and V is TRBV20-1, with D perhaps matching TRBD1 (5 bases). V lost 5 bases, J lost 10 bases, and 20 bases lay in between. The length of the CDR3 is 13 residues. CDR1 and CDR2 (germline): DFQATT, SNEGSKA (reference sequence). The CDR3 bases are TGCAGTGCTCCACCCGGACAAGCGTTAAACTACACCTTC. This sequence encodes CSAPPGQALNYTF.

V gene TRBV11-2 combines with J gene TRBJ2-5, with D perhaps matching TRBD2 (6 bases). The CDR3 is 17 amino acids. V lost 1 base and J 1 base, leaving 16 bases between the germline ends. Germline V gene sequence: CDR1 SGHAT, CDR2 FQNNGV. DNA for the CDR3: TGTGCCAGCAGCTTAGTGGCGGGAAGGGTGGGCCAAGAGACCCAGTACTTC. This translates into CASSLVAGRVGQETQYF.

The chain combines TRBV4-2 with TRBJ2-1; a weak D match, TRBD2 (5 bases). This CDR3 is 16 amino acids long. Trimming removed 0 bases at V and 5 bases at J, with 14 bases between. Per germline, CDR1 LGHNA and CDR2 YNFKEQ. In nucleotides, the CDR3 is TGTGCCAGCAGCCAAGATCCTAGCCCGTTGAACAATGAGCAGTTCTTC. This translates into CASSQDPSPLNNEQFF.

The chain employs TRBV9 and TRBJ2-7; D unresolved. Per the germline V gene, CDR1 is SGDLS and CDR2 is YYNGEE. The CDR3 spans 15 residues. V shed 0 bases and J shed 0 bases, with 10 bases lying between them. CDR3 sequence (DNA): TGTGCCAGCAGCGTAGAGGTCGATAGCTCCTACGAGCAGTACTTC. Translating gives CASSVEVDSSYEQYF.

This clonotype was seen more than once but under ten times. This chain joins TRBV6-5 and TRBJ1-2; no clear D gene. Between the trimmed V and J ends, which lost 6 bases and 8 bases, there was a span of 16 bases. This CDR3 spans 13 amino acids. Germline V gene sequence: CDR1 MNHEY, CDR2 SVGAGI. The CDR3 DNA reads TGTGCCAGCAGGTTGACACACGGAGGGGGCTACACCTTC. It translates to CASRLTHGGGYTF.

This clonotype has a handful of counts. J is TRBJ1-2 and V is TRBV5-1, with D perhaps matching TRBD1 (5 bases). Germline lookup yields CDR1 SGHRS and CDR2 YFSETQ. Trimming left V 0 bases short and J 0 bases short, with 15 bases between. This CDR3 has 17 residues. The CDR3 is CASSLGSRDRTNYGYTF. The CDR3 DNA follows: TGCGCCAGCAGCTTGGGCTCCCGGGACCGGACTAACTATGGCTACACCTTC.

This chain links TRBV10-3 with TRBJ2-7, with TRBD2 identical over 9 bases. With the DNA end fitting TRBJ2-5 better, the J assignment may be wrong. This CDR3 has 16 amino acids. CDR1 is ENHRY, CDR2 SYGVKD, per germline. CDR3 sequence: CAISEGLAGDQETQYF. The DNA of the CDR3 is TGTGCCATCAGTGAGGGTTTAGCGGGGGACCAAGAGACCCAGTACTTC.

This chain joins TRBV28 and TRBJ2-7; D perhaps matches TRBD1 (6 bases). From germline, CDR1 is MDHEN and CDR2 SYDVKM. Between the trimmed V and J ends, which lost 6 bases and 7 bases, there was a span of 13 bases. CDR3 size: 12 residues. The CDR3 bases are TGTGCCAGCAGCTCCGGGACATATGAGCAGTACTTC. Protein: CASSSGTYEQYF.

The chain carries TRBV4-1 and TRBJ1-2; D may be TRBD1 (6 bases). Germline V gives CDR1 MGHRA, CDR2 YSYEKL. The V end was cut by 2 bases, the J end by 4 bases, with 23 bases between. This CDR3 spans 18 amino acids. The CDR3 coding sequence is TGCGCCAGCAGCCAACCGCCCTCGGGACAACTTCTTCCCTATGGCTACACCTTC. Protein: CASSQPPSGQLLPYGYTF.

This clonotype was counted only a few times. The V and J genes are TRBV7-2 and TRBJ2-3, with 11 bases identical to TRBD2. Germline trimming cut 6 bases from V and 0 bases from J; bases unmatched to any gene: 8. This CDR3 region has 17 residues. Germline V gives CDR1 SGHTA, CDR2 FQGNSA. The DNA for the CDR3 is TGTGCCAGCAGTGAACTAGCGGGGGTGACAAGCACAGATACGCAGTATTTT. Its translation: CASSELAGVTSTDTQYF. Variable domain in full (rest from reference TRBV7-2 and TRBJ2-3): GAGVSQSPSNKVTEKGKDVELRCDPISGHTALYWYRQSLGQGLEFLIYFQGNSAPDKSGLPSDRFSAERTGGSVSTLTIQRTQQEDSAVYLCASSELAGVTSTDTQYFGPGTRLTVL.

The J gene is TRBJ2-1, the V gene TRBV12-3 or TRBV12-4; D is perhaps TRBD2 (6 bases). Trimming shortened V by 5 bases and J by 4 bases, and 15 bases separated the two germline ends. The CDR3 runs to 15 residues. This CDR3 is CASSPHGGAYNEQFF. CDR3 DNA: TGTGCCAGCAGTCCCCACGGCGGGGCTTACAATGAGCAGTTCTTC.

V and J are TRBV20-1 and TRBJ1-4, with D possibly TRBD1 on 5 matching bases. The CDR3 is 15 residues long. The germline V and J ends were trimmed by 1 base and 8 bases, with 17 bases remaining between them. CDR1 is DFQATT and CDR2 is SNEGSKA in the germline V gene (reference sequence). CDR3 in amino acids: CSARVQGWEGEKLFF. CDR3 bases: TGCAGTGCTAGAGTCCAGGGATGGGAAGGGGAAAAACTGTTTTTT.

This clonotype was detected only a few times. The chain joins TRBV28 to TRBJ1-2, with TRBD1 identical over 7 bases. Germline assignment: CDR1 MDHEN and CDR2 SYDVKM. Losses at the gene ends were 6 bases for V and 7 bases for J; bases not matched to a gene: 8. The CDR3 spans 13 residues. CDR3 coding DNA: TGTGCCAGCAGACCGACAGGGTCTGGTGGCTACACCTTC. It encodes CASRPTGSGGYTF.

The chain joins TRBV3-1 to TRBJ1-6, with D unresolved. The CDR3 runs to 9 residues. V was shortened by 8 bases and J by 9 bases, with 2 bases between the two germline ends. CDR1 is LGHDT, CDR2 YNNKEL, per germline (reference sequence). CDR3 sequence reads: CASGSPLHF. The DNA of the CDR3 is TGTGCCAGCGGTTCACCCCTCCACTTT.

The chain recombines TRBV5-1 with TRBJ2-5; a possible D gene is TRBD2 (6 bases). The germline V gene has CDR1 SGHRS and CDR2 YFSETQ. There are 15 residues in the CDR3. V lost 0 bases and J lost 1, with 10 bases in between. Written as DNA, the CDR3 is TGCGCCAGCAGCTTGGCGACGGGGGTCCAAGAGACCCAGTACTTC. It specifies CASSLATGVQETQYF.

In its sample, this clonotype was seen a few times. CDR3 nucleotide sequence: TGCGCCAGCAGCTTCATGGGGGGCCAACGCACAGATACGCAGTATTTT. It encodes CASSFMGGQRTDTQYF. The rearrangement links TRBV5-1 to TRBJ2-3, with D perhaps assigned TRBD1 or TRBD2 (6 bases each). CDR1 SGHRS and CDR2 YFSETQ come from the germline V gene. The CDR3 covers 16 residues. Trimming removed 2 bases at V and 1 base at J, with 14 bases between.

The chain uses TRBV5-1 and TRBJ1-4; D is uncertain. CDR1 and CDR2 from the germline V gene are SGHRS and YFSETQ. The CDR3 extends over 11 amino acids. Trimming stripped 10 bases from V and 12 bases from J, with 16 bases between. Written as DNA, the CDR3 is TGCGCCGTAGGGAGGCCTTCGGAACTGTTTTTT. Residues: CAVGRPSELFF. Filled out from reference TRBV5-1 and TRBJ1-4, the complete variable domain reads KAGVTQTPRYLIKTRGQQVTLSCSPISGHRSVSWYQQTPGQGLQFLFEYFSETQRNKGNFPGRFSGRQFSNSRSEMNVSTLELGDSALYLCAVGRPSELFFGSGTQLSVL.

There are a few counts of this clonotype. The genes are TRBV3-1 and TRBJ2-1, with D possibly TRBD2 on 6 matching bases. Trimming took off 0 bases at V and 5 bases at J, with 14 bases between the two ends. Germline V gene sequence: CDR1 LGHDT, CDR2 YNNKEL (reference sequence). The CDR3 is made up of 16 amino acids. The CDR3, as DNA: TGTGCCAGCAGCCAAGATAGCGGTAGCGTAAACAATGAGCAGTTCTTC. It codes for CASSQDSGSVNNEQFF.

The genes are TRBV7-9 and TRBJ2-5, with 11 bases aligning to TRBD1. There are 16 residues in the CDR3. Germline V gives CDR1 SEHNR, CDR2 FQNEAQ (reference sequence). V was pared by 0 bases and J by 7 bases, with 7 bases of the junction left unmatched. DNA of the CDR3: TGTGCCAGCAGCTTAGCGCAAGGACAGGGGGCGCGGACCCAGTACTTC. Protein sequence: CASSLAQGQGARTQYF.

V is TRBV5-1 and J is TRBJ2-1; D gene uncertain. CDR3 length: 14 residues. V was cut by 6 bases and J by 0 bases, with 10 bases left in between. Per germline, CDR1 SGHRS and CDR2 YFSETQ. The CDR3 sequence: CASTDGGSYNEQFF. The CDR3 DNA reads as TGCGCCAGCACGGATGGCGGCTCCTACAATGAGCAGTTCTTC.

To note about this clonotype: An end of the junction does not agree with germline; a read error may underlie this. The chain recombines TRBV6-5 with TRBJ2-1; possible D gene TRBD1, 6 bases. The CDR3 runs 15 residues. The V gene's germline CDR1 is MNHEY and CDR2 SVGAGI. This chain's CDR3 is CVSSYFSQGYNEQFF. DNA of the CDR3: TGTGTCAGCAGTTATTTCTCACAGGGTTACAATGAGCAGTTCTTC.

In this sample, this clonotype turned up a few times. The chain couples TRBV20-1 to TRBJ2-3; D tentatively reads TRBD1 or TRBD2 (5 bases each). This CDR3 contains 14 residues. Germline values: CDR1 DFQATT, CDR2 SNEGSKA (reference sequence). V shed 2 bases and J shed 6 bases, with 15 bases lying between them. CDR3 DNA sequence: TGCAGTGCTAGACGGGACGGTGAGGGGGATACGCAGTATTTT. The encoded protein is CSARRDGEGDTQYF.

This clonotype has a handful of counts. V is TRBV7-9 and J is TRBJ1-2; D possibly corresponds to TRBD1 (6 bases). Germline V CDR1 and CDR2: SEHNR, FQNEAQ (reference sequence). The ends were cut back, 4 bases at V and 0 bases at J, with 12 bases in the middle. There are 15 residues in the CDR3. The CDR3 is CASSYGTQTNYGYTF. In DNA, the CDR3 is TGTGCCAGCAGCTACGGGACACAGACTAACTATGGCTACACCTTC.